This T cell receptor beta chain came from a study of somatic mutations in cytotoxic T cells in rheumatoid arthritis. This clone was detected a few times. The antigen is not known. V was pared by 5 bases and J by 4 bases, with 5 bases of the junction left unmatched. The CDR3 has 15 amino acids. Germline loops: CDR1 SEHNR, CDR2 FQNEAQ (reference sequence). General study findings and limits: It was found that CD8+ T-cell clonality in rheumatoid arthritis patients did not differ significantly from that in age-matched healthy controls. Per patient, the largest CD8+ clone was found to exceed 20% of CD8+ cells in about an eighth of the roughly 65 cases.

In the original workflow: Patient CD8+ clones above 1% seldom matched published virus-specific TCRB sequences. The method was immunoSEQ multiplex PCR; TCRdb's version includes in-frame clones alone and lacks a portion of them. For V, J and clone size, that table is used; D and trimming come from the DNA. This table has fewer than 14,000 clones, roughly 78% appearing once. Sequenced sample: CD8+ T cells sorted from blood. The rearrangement joins TRBV7-9 to TRBJ2-3, with 11 nucleotides matching TRBD1. This TCR was sampled from an adult with rheumatoid arthritis. In nucleotides, the CDR3 is TGTGCCAGCAGCCCTGGACAGGGGGCATCAGATACGCAGTATTTT. This codes for CASSPGQGASDTQYF.